The T cell receptor beta chain under discussion was sequenced for a study of T cell changes during pregnancy in multiple sclerosis. This clone has more than one count but fewer than ten. The sample has other DNA sequences that encode this CDR3 too. The assay was immunoSEQ multiplex PCR, and TCRdb's table has in-frame clones only and misses some. The table lists approximately 85,000 clones, about 89% of them singletons, with 2.5% to 3% in the top ten. This receptor was taken from a female donor with multiple sclerosis, enrolled in a pregnancy study. Sequencing used peripheral blood, obtained in the first trimester of pregnancy.

CDR3 DNA sequence: TGTGCCAGCAGTTTAGGCAGGGGGACTGAAGCTTTCTTT. Its protein product is CASSLGRGTEAFF. The genes are TRBV27 and TRBJ1-1, with 7 bases aligning to TRBD1. CDR1 and CDR2 from the germline V gene are MNHEY and SMNVEV (reference sequence). The CDR3 loop spans 13 amino acids. After removal of 2 bases from V and 5 bases from J, the junction contained 2 bases not matched to a gene.